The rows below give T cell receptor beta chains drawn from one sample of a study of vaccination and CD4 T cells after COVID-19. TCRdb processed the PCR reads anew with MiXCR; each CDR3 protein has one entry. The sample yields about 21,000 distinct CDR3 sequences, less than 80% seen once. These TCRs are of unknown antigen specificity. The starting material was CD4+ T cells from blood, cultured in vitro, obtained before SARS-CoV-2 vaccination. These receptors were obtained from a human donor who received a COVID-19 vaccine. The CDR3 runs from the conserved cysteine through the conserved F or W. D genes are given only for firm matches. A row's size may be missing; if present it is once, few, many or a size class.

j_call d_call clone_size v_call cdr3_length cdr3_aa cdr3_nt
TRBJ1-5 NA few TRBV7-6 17 CASFSGTVNLSNQPQHF TGTGCCAGCTTCTCCGGGACCGTTAATTTAAGCAATCAGCCCCAGCATTTT
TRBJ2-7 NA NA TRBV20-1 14 CSGSPGRFSYEQYF TGCAGTGGATCGCCCGGGAGATTCTCCTACGAGCAGTACTTC
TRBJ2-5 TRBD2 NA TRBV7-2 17 CASSLGASGQYQETQYF TGTGCCAGCAGCTTAGGGGCTAGCGGGCAGTACCAAGAGACCCAGTACTTC
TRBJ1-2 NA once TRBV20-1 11 CSARRQPGYTF TGCAGTGCTAGACGACAACCGGGCTACACCTTC
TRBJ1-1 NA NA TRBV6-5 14 CASSFEGRNTEAFF TGTGCCAGCAGTTTTGAGGGGAGGAACACTGAAGCTTTCTTT
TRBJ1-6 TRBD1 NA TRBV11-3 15 CASSPRTGRNSPLHF TGTGCCAGCAGCCCGAGGACAGGGCGGAATTCACCCCTCCACTTT
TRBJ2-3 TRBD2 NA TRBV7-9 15 CASSRLAGGGDTQYF TGTGCCAGCAGCCGACTAGCGGGGGGTGGGGATACGCAGTATTTT
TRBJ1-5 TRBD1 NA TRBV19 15 CASSIAGTEYQPQHF TGTGCCAGTAGTATAGCCGGGACAGAGTATCAGCCCCAGCATTTT
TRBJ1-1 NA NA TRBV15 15 CATSRMGTENTEAFF TGTGCCACCAGCAGGATGGGAACAGAAAACACTGAAGCTTTCTTT
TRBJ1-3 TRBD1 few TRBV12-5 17 CASGPPAGGVSGNTIYF TGTGCTAGTGGTCCCCCCGCAGGGGGCGTCTCTGGAAACACCATATATTTT
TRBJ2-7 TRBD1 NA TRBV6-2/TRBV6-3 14 CASSYSRGPNEQYF TGTGCCAGCAGTTACTCCAGGGGGCCCAACGAGCAGTACTTC
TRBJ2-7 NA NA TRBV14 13 CASSQDLGYEQYF TGTGCCAGCAGCCAAGATTTGGGTTACGAGCAGTACTTC
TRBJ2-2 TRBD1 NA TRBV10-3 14 CAITGQGDTGELFF TGTGCCATCACTGGACAGGGAGACACCGGGGAGCTGTTTTTT
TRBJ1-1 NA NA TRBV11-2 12 CASSLSGVRAFF TGTGCCAGCAGCTTATCGGGGGTACGAGCTTTCTTT
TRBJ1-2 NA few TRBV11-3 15 CASSPTTTGRAGYTF TGTGCCAGCAGCCCAACTACGACAGGCCGCGCTGGCTACACCTTC
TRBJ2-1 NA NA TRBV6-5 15 CASSFPSNSLHEQFF TGTGCCAGCAGTTTTCCCTCGAATAGCTTGCATGAGCAGTTCTTC
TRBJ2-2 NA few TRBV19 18 CASSRNKSGGRIPGELFF TGTGCCAGTAGTAGGAATAAATCAGGGGGGCGCATTCCCGGGGAGCTGTTTTTT
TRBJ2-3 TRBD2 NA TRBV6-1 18 CASSPRFLAGGPLDTQYF TGTGCCAGCAGTCCCCGGTTTCTAGCGGGGGGGCCGTTAGATACGCAGTATTTT
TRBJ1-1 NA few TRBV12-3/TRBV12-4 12 CASSFEGAEAFF TGTGCCAGCAGTTTCGAGGGGGCTGAAGCTTTCTTT
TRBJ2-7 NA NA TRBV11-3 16 CASSLDGRGTLYEQYF TGTGCCAGCAGCTTAGATGGCCGGGGAACACTCTACGAGCAGTACTTC
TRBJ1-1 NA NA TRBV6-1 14 CASNMREGYTEAFF TGTGCCAGCAATATGAGGGAGGGATACACTGAAGCTTTCTTT
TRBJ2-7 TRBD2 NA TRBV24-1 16 CATSDSSGGRTYEQYF TGTGCCACCAGTGATTCATCGGGGGGGCGTACCTACGAGCAGTACTTC
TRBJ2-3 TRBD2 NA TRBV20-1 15 CSAEPRTRSFDTQYF TGCAGTGCCGAGCCCCGGACTAGGTCGTTTGATACGCAGTATTTT
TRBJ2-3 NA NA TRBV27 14 CASSLSFQADTQYF TGTGCCAGCAGTTTAAGTTTTCAGGCAGATACGCAGTATTTT
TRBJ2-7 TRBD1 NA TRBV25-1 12 CASSAGGYEQYF TGTGCCAGCAGTGCAGGGGGCTACGAGCAGTACTTC
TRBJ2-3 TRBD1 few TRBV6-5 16 CASSWDRGYSTDTQYF TGTGCCAGCAGTTGGGACAGGGGATATAGCACAGATACGCAGTATTTT
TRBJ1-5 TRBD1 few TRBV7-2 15 CASSVLQGYNQPQHF TGTGCCAGCAGCGTACTACAGGGGTACAATCAGCCCCAGCATTTT
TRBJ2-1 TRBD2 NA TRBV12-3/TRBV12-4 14 CASSRLAGYNEQFF TGTGCCTCGTCTAGACTAGCGGGCTACAATGAGCAGTTCTTC
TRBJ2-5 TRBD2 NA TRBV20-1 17 CSARDDPAGMTRETQYF TGCAGTGCTAGAGATGACCCAGCGGGGATGACTCGAGAGACCCAGTACTTC
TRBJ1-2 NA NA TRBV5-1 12 CASSGTNEGYTF TGCGCCAGCAGCGGTACCAATGAAGGCTACACCTTC
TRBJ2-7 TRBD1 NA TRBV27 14 CASSSGTDSYEQYF TGTGCCAGCAGTTCCGGGACAGACTCCTACGAGCAGTACTTC
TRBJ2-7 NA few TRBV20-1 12 CSARGSSYEQYF TGCAGTGCTAGAGGGTCATCCTACGAGCAGTACTTC
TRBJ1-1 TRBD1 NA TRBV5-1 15 CASSSGQGRNTEAFF TGCGCCAGCAGCTCGGGACAGGGGAGGAACACTGAAGCTTTCTTT
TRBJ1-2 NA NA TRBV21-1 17 CASSGWDRGVIVYGYTF TGTGCCAGCAGCGGTTGGGACAGGGGAGTAATAGTTTATGGCTACACCTTC
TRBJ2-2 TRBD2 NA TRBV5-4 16 CASSYRSGGGTGELFF TGTGCCAGCAGCTACCGAAGCGGGGGGGGGACCGGGGAGCTGTTTTTT
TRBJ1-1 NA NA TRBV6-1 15 CASTHWNDRNTEAFF TGTGCCAGCACCCACTGGAATGACAGAAACACTGAAGCTTTCTTT
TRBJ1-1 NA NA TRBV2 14 CASSGDSAGVVAFF TGTGCCAGCAGTGGGGACTCCGCCGGGGTTGTAGCTTTCTTT
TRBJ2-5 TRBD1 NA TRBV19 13 CASKGTGRETQYF TGTGCCAGTAAAGGGACAGGGAGAGAGACCCAGTACTTC
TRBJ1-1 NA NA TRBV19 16 CASIGRDPTQRTEAFF TGTGCCAGTATAGGCAGGGATCCCACCCAGAGGACTGAAGCTTTCTTT
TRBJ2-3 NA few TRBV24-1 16 CATSDRSTGSTDTQYF TGTGCCACCAGTGATCGGTCGACAGGTTCCACAGATACGCAGTATTTT